This T cell receptor (beta chain) was sequenced for a study of patients and donors after allogeneic stem cell transplantation. Via MiXCR, TCRdb re-called the RT-PCR reads, giving one row per CDR3 protein. The table has about 110,000 distinct CDR3 sequences, less than 45% seen once. The germline V gene encodes CDR1 SEHNR and CDR2 FQNEAQ (reference sequence). With 2 bases removed from V and 2 bases from J, the gap between germline ends came to 16 bases. The CDR3 extends over 18 amino acids. Sequences were obtained from blood, either unsorted or a sorted T cell fraction (not recorded which). This sequence originates from a human donor who was either an allogeneic HSCT recipient or a stem cell or donor lymphocyte infusion donor (not recorded which). It is not recorded whose cells these are; they may come from a transplant donor. V and J are TRBV7-9 and TRBJ2-6, with D maybe TRBD2 (6 bases). The CDR3 region is CASSLRLGRGPGANVLTF. The CDR3 region has the DNA TGTGCCAGCAGCTTACGCCTTGGGCGGGGACCTGGGGCCAACGTCCTGACTTTC. Filled out from reference TRBV7-9 and TRBJ2-6, the complete variable domain reads DTGVSQNPRHKITKRGQNVTFRCDPISEHNRLYWYRQTLGQGPEFLTYFQNEAQLEKSRLLSDRFSAERPKGSFSTLEIQRTEQGDSAMYLCASSLRLGRGPGANVLTFGAGSRLTVL.